The 26 T cell receptor beta chains below were found in one sample sequenced in a study of T-cell reconstitution after alpha-beta-depleted transplantation in children. Unique molecular identifiers were used in preparing the TCRbeta library. Via MiXCR, TCRdb re-called the PCR reads, giving one row per CDR3 protein. The sample yields 450,000 to 700,000 distinct CDR3 sequences, 27% seen once. The sample here was PBMCs, taken before TCRalphabeta/CD19-depleted stem cell transplant. The receptors come from a boy younger than two with Wiskott-Aldrich syndrome, due to receive a stem cell transplant.

J is TRBJ1-2 and V is TRBV6-5, with D possibly matching TRBD1 (6 bases). The CDR3 runs 12 residues. CDR1 is MNHEY and CDR2 is SVGAGI in the germline V gene. V lost 2 bases and J lost 5, with 6 bases in between. The chain's CDR3 is CASSYQGYGYTF. CDR3 coding DNA: TGTGCCAGCAGTTACCAGGGGTATGGCTACACCTTC.

This chain connects TRBV7-9 to TRBJ1-6; 7 positions match TRBD1. The V gene end was trimmed by 1 base and the J gene end by 14 bases; junction bases not matched to a gene: 11. This CDR3 has 15 residues. The germline CDR1 and CDR2 sequences are SEHNR and FQNEAQ (reference sequence). CDR3 sequence reads: CASSLGEDRTGALHF. Written as DNA, the CDR3 is TGTGCCAGCAGCTTAGGAGAGGACAGGACGGGAGCCCTCCACTTT. Combining the CDR3 with reference TRBV7-9 and TRBJ1-6 gives the whole variable domain DTGVSQNPRHKITKRGQNVTFRCDPISEHNRLYWYRQTLGQGPEFLTYFQNEAQLEKSRLLSDRFSAERPKGSFSTLEIQRTEQGDSAMYLCASSLGEDRTGALHFGNGTRLTVT.

This clonotype was observed a few times. J is TRBJ2-7 and V is TRBV12-3 or TRBV12-4, with no clear D. CDR3 length equals 14 residues. V lost 4 bases to trimming and J lost 3 bases, with 13 bases between them. Here the CDR3 DNA reads TGTGCCAGCAGTTGGATGGGCCCCAACTACGAGCAGTACTTC. This sequence encodes CASSWMGPNYEQYF.

The chain combines TRBV20-1 with TRBJ2-1; D unclear. CDR1 is DFQATT and CDR2 is SNEGSKA in the germline V gene (reference sequence). The CDR3 spans 15 residues. Trimming left V 4 bases short and J 2 bases short, with 15 bases between. CDR3 bases: TGCAGTGCTATCCCCTTGCCTCTTACCTACAATGAGCAGTTCTTC. Translation gives CSAIPLPLTYNEQFF.

Only a few counts were recorded for this clonotype. The rearrangement joins TRBV19 to TRBJ1-4, with D unresolved. The CDR3 has 12 amino acids. The germline CDR1 and CDR2 sequences are LNHDA and SQIVND (reference sequence). V shed 8 bases and J shed 8 bases, with 12 bases lying between them. For the CDR3, the DNA is TGTGCCAGTTGGAAAATAGGGGAAAAACTGTTTTTT. This gives the protein CASWKIGEKLFF.

V is TRBV27 and J is TRBJ2-5; 10 nucleotides match TRBD2. V was clipped by 6 bases and J by 7 bases; unmatched bases: 8. The CDR3 has 14 amino acids. Germline V gene sequence: CDR1 MNHEY, CDR2 SMNVEV (reference sequence). CDR3 bases: TGTGCCAGCAGCAATCTAGCGGGAGAGGCGACCCAGTACTTC. Translation: CASSNLAGEATQYF.

The chain is built from TRBV29-1 and TRBJ2-5; no clear D gene. The ends were cut back, 5 bases at V and 4 bases at J, with 17 bases in the middle. This CDR3 is built from 14 residues. CDR1 and CDR2 (germline): SQVTM, ANQGSEA. The CDR3 nucleotides read TGCAGCGTTCGGTCACGAACGACAAGAGAGACCCAGTACTTC. Residues: CSVRSRTTRETQYF. Combining the CDR3 with reference TRBV29-1 and TRBJ2-5 gives the whole variable domain SAVISQKPSRDICQRGTSLTIQCQVDSQVTMMFWYRQQPGQSLTLIATANQGSEATYESGFVIDKFPISRPNLTFSTLTVSNMSPEDSSIYLCSVRSRTTRETQYFGPGTRLLVL.

DNA for the CDR3: TGCGCCAGCAGCTCCGGGACAGCTAATGAAAAACTGTTTTTT. As protein: CASSSGTANEKLFF. The genes are TRBV5-1 and TRBJ1-4, with 7 nucleotides matching TRBD1. Germline CDR1 SGHRS, CDR2 YFSETQ. The CDR3 runs 14 residues. Trimming at V came to 3 bases and at J to 3 bases, leaving 2 bases not matched to a gene.

This clonotype occurred once. The chain recombines TRBV20-1 with TRBJ2-3, with 10 bases matching TRBD1. The germline V gene has CDR1 DFQATT and CDR2 SNEGSKA (reference sequence). J lost 4 bases, V lost 2 bases, and 9 bases had no gene match. The CDR3 has 16 residues. CDR3 bases: TGCAGTGCTAGACTCCTACGGACAGGGGGAGCAGATACGCAGTATTTT. It encodes CSARLLRTGGADTQYF.

This clonotype was counted many times. The chain employs TRBV20-1 and TRBJ2-7; weak D call: TRBD2 (6 bases). The CDR3 consists of 14 residues. Germline V CDR1 and CDR2: DFQATT, SNEGSKA (reference sequence). Trimming removed 6 bases from V and 4 bases from J, with 19 bases in between. The CDR3 region is CSAASAGRSYEQYF. In nucleotides, the CDR3 is TGCAGTGCCGCTTCCGCAGGGAGGTCTTACGAGCAGTACTTC.

This chain uses TRBV3-1 with TRBJ2-1; 11 bases map to TRBD2. This CDR3 has 15 amino acids. J lost 7 bases, V lost 2 bases, and 4 bases had no gene match. From germline, CDR1 is LGHDT and CDR2 YNNKEL (reference sequence). The CDR3 spells CASSQSTSGKNEQFF. CDR3 nucleotide sequence: TGTGCCAGCAGCCAATCGACTAGCGGGAAAAATGAGCAGTTCTTC.

This chain joins TRBV18 and TRBJ1-1, with D tentatively TRBD1 (5 bases). In germline, CDR1 is KGHSH, CDR2 LQKENI. Trimming took off 1 base at V and 1 base at J, with 13 bases between the two ends. The CDR3 is 16 amino acids. The CDR3 DNA reads as TGTGCCAGCTCACCACGAATGGGTCAGGGGAACACTGAAGCTTTCTTT. It is translated as CASSPRMGQGNTEAFF.

This chain joins TRBV4-1 and TRBJ2-1; D tentatively fits TRBD1 or TRBD2 (5 bases each). Germline V CDR1 and CDR2: MGHRA, YSYEKL. The CDR3 runs 14 residues. Trimming removed 8 bases at V and 6 bases at J, with 17 bases between. Here the CDR3 DNA reads TGCGCCAGCCGAGGGGTTGTGGGTAGCAATGAGCAGTTCTTC. It is translated as CASRGVVGSNEQFF.

In its sample, this clonotype was seen a few times. The chain links TRBV12-3 or TRBV12-4 to TRBJ2-5, with TRBD1 identical over 10 bases. After removal of 4 bases from V and 5 bases from J, the junction contained 4 bases not matched to a gene. This CDR3 comprises 14 residues. This chain's CDR3 is CASSWGQGLETQYF. For the CDR3, the DNA is TGTGCCAGCAGTTGGGGACAGGGGTTGGAGACCCAGTACTTC.

This clonotype was detected only a few times. The chain couples TRBV29-1 to TRBJ2-7, with D perhaps being TRBD1 or TRBD2 (5 bases each). V lost 4 bases and J lost 2, with 9 bases in between. Germline CDR1 is SQVTM and CDR2 is ANQGSEA. CDR3 length equals 12 residues. DNA of the CDR3: TGCAGCGTTGGGGGGAAGACCTACGAGCAGTACTTC. Its protein is CSVGGKTYEQYF.

This chain connects TRBV14 to TRBJ2-7; D is unresolved. Germline CDR1 and CDR2: SGHDN and FVKESK. V was cut by 4 bases and J by 0 bases, with 10 bases left in between. There are 14 residues in the CDR3. The DNA for the CDR3 is TGTGCCAGCAGCCCCCGACTCAGCTCCTACGAGCAGTACTTC. Its protein product is CASSPRLSSYEQYF.

CDR3 region: CASSPAVQVPGGTFF. The CDR3 DNA follows: TGTGCCAGCAGCCCCGCCGTACAGGTTCCCGGTGGTACTTTCTTT. The V gene is TRBV7-9, the J gene TRBJ1-1; TRBD1 is a possible D gene (5 bases). Germline assignment: CDR1 SEHNR and CDR2 FQNEAQ (reference sequence). CDR3 size: 15 residues. The V gene lost 5 bases and the J gene lost 12 bases, with 25 bases spanning the gap.

This clonotype occurred a few times. This rearrangement joins TRBV11-2 to TRBJ1-2; 8 positions match TRBD1. The CDR3 runs 16 residues. Per the germline V gene, CDR1 is SGHAT and CDR2 is FQNNGV. V dropped 3 bases and J dropped 2; count of bases not matched to a gene: 8. CDR3 sequence reads: CASSFGQGRTNYGYTF. The CDR3 nucleotides read TGTGCCAGCAGCTTCGGACAGGGCAGGACGAACTATGGCTACACCTTC.

This clonotype turned up a few times. The rearrangement uses TRBV7-3 and TRBJ2-3, with D uncertain. The CDR3 runs to 16 residues. Trimming took off 6 bases at V and 1 base at J, with 17 bases between the two ends. The V gene's germline CDR1 is SGHTA and CDR2 FQGTGA. The CDR3 here is CASRGFEERRTDTQYF. The CDR3 DNA reads TGTGCCAGCAGGGGTTTTGAGGAGAGACGCACAGATACGCAGTATTTT.

The V and J genes are TRBV19 and TRBJ2-2; D is unclear. The germline gives CDR1 LNHDA, CDR2 SQIVND (reference sequence). The V end was cut by 5 bases, the J end by 2 bases, with 12 bases between. The CDR3 runs 15 residues. The CDR3 nucleotides read TGTGCCAGTAGTCCAGACACCTTTAACACCGGGGAGCTGTTTTTT. Translated, it gives CASSPDTFNTGELFF.

This clonotype was counted only a few times. The chain couples TRBV20-1 to TRBJ2-1; a weak D match, TRBD2 (6 bases). Germline V gives CDR1 DFQATT, CDR2 SNEGSKA (reference sequence). This CDR3 has 16 amino acids. V lost 3 bases and J lost 8, with 23 bases in between. CDR3 DNA: TGCAGTGCTAGGCTCACAACTAGCAAATCTTCGGATGAGCAGTTCTTC. Its protein product is CSARLTTSKSSDEQFF.

This clonotype was counted a single time. The V call is TRBV19, the J call TRBJ2-1; unclear D gene. With 7 bases removed from V and 0 bases from J, the gap between germline ends came to 7 bases. CDR3 size: 13 residues. Germline CDR1 is LNHDA and CDR2 is SQIVND (reference sequence). The CDR3 reads CASKEVSYNEQFF. The DNA for the CDR3 is TGTGCCAGTAAAGAGGTCTCCTACAATGAGCAGTTCTTC.

This clonotype was counted a few times. The V call is TRBV12-3 or TRBV12-4, the J call TRBJ2-7; the D gene could be TRBD1 or TRBD2 (5 bases each). This CDR3 region has 13 residues. The V end lost 4 bases, the J end lost 6 bases, and 13 bases lay between the germline ends. The CDR3 region has the DNA TGTGCCAGCAGTTCTTGGGACGTTGGCGAGCAGTACTTC. It specifies CASSSWDVGEQYF.

CDR3: CASTGLADQTQYF. In nucleotides, the CDR3 is TGTGCCAGCACGGGACTAGCGGATCAGACCCAGTACTTC. The V call is TRBV27, the J call TRBJ2-5, with 11 bases fitting TRBD2. CDR1 is MNHEY, CDR2 SMNVEV, per germline (reference sequence). With V trimmed by 7 bases and J by 6 bases, 4 bases remained unmatched. This CDR3 contains 13 residues.

This rearrangement joins TRBV29-1 to TRBJ2-3; no firm D call. Germline CDR1 and CDR2: SQVTM and ANQGSEA. V dropped 0 bases and J dropped 0 bases, with 7 bases sitting between them. The CDR3 is 14 residues long. CDR3 coding DNA: TGCAGCGTTGAAGATCGGTTGAGCACAGATACGCAGTATTTT. Translation gives CSVEDRLSTDTQYF.

In its sample, this clonotype was seen once. The chain combines TRBV4-1 with TRBJ2-1; the match to TRBD2 covers 8 bases. The CDR3 has 14 amino acids. V trimming: 7 bases; J trimming: 9 bases; junction bases outside the gene matches: 11. CDR1 MGHRA and CDR2 YSYEKL come from the germline V gene. The CDR3 reads CASTGRESCGEQFF. The CDR3 DNA sequence: TGCGCCAGCACCGGGAGGGAAAGTTGTGGTGAGCAGTTCTTC.